A selection of T cell receptor beta chains follows, all from one sample in a study of T-cell reconstitution after alpha-beta-depleted transplantation in children. TCRdb fed the PCR reads into MiXCR, producing one record per CDR3 protein. Of 800,000 to 1,000,000 distinct CDR3 sequences in the sample, about 26% were seen once. The specimen was PBMCs, mostly from graft donor cells, collected 360 days after TCRalphabeta/CD19-depleted stem cell transplant. Receptors originate from a boy in the first two years of life who had a stem cell transplant for SCID, so the T cells may come from the graft donor. CDR3s include the opening cysteine and the closing phenylalanine or tryptophan. Fields, in order: V gene, J gene, CDR3 protein.

TRBV5-1	TRBJ2-7	CASSLAGAIEQYF
TRBV5-1	TRBJ1-6	CASSPRPSAYNSPLHF
TRBV20-1	TRBJ2-5	CSARDRGIQETQYF
TRBV5-1	TRBJ2-1	CASSLPRGTGGDEQFF
TRBV7-6	TRBJ1-2	CASSLGVGFGYTF
TRBV9	TRBJ1-1	CASSVAEGRAEAFF
TRBV12-3/TRBV12-4	TRBJ1-6	CASRSVGSYNSPLHF
TRBV7-9	TRBJ2-4	CASSSNRDFQYF
TRBV7-8	TRBJ2-1	CASSLVGGQGIGEQFF
TRBV5-1	TRBJ1-1	CASSLNAGLGAEAFF
TRBV4-3	TRBJ2-7	CASSPRVGTPGSYEQYF
TRBV20-1	TRBJ2-6	CSASSRDRGVSGANVLTF
TRBV7-2	TRBJ2-4	CASSLVGGQRRKNIQYF
TRBV5-1	TRBJ1-1	CASSFGTQAFF
TRBV6-1	TRBJ2-3	CASSDATDTQYF
TRBV5-1	TRBJ2-7	CASSTGGGRNYEQYF
TRBV13	TRBJ2-7	CASSSLGQGKTYEQYF
TRBV28	TRBJ2-5	CASSFGPRETQYF
TRBV5-6	TRBJ1-2	CASSVNYGYTF
TRBV24-1	TRBJ2-1	CATRETGGDEQFF
TRBV10-3	TRBJ2-7	CAISETEGLEQYF
TRBV2	TRBJ1-1	CASSVYGGNTEAFF
TRBV20-1	TRBJ2-7	CSARGRPREAYEQYF
TRBV5-1	TRBJ1-2	CASSIGNPRLYGYTF
TRBV4-1	TRBJ2-3	CASSQAHVGTDTQYF
TRBV7-9	TRBJ1-4	CASSSTGEGAGEKLFF
TRBV5-5	TRBJ2-5	CASSFWLDQETQYF
TRBV28	TRBJ2-3	CASSPPAGGPTDTQYF
TRBV3-1	TRBJ2-7	CASSQDPRGNYEQYF
TRBV20-1	TRBJ2-7	CSANRWEGEQYF
TRBV15	TRBJ2-3	CATSRVTAGVDTQYF
TRBV29-1	TRBJ1-1	CSVFDRMNTEAFF
TRBV28	TRBJ1-5	CASSGDPTVWGGNQPQHF
TRBV4-2	TRBJ1-2	CASSPRGGSIYGYTF
TRBV12-3/TRBV12-4	TRBJ2-2	CASSSRSSGGNTGELFF
TRBV6-5	TRBJ2-3	CASSSISGGRTDTQYF
TRBV12-3/TRBV12-4	TRBJ1-2	CASSLEIGTDLGYTF
TRBV6-6	TRBJ1-5	CASSRQVEQPQHF
TRBV24-1	TRBJ2-2	CATSHRGGTGELFF
TRBV12-3/TRBV12-4	TRBJ2-1	CASSSWTGSNEQFF
TRBV4-1	TRBJ2-4	CASSPGGGLAKNIQYF
TRBV4-3	TRBJ2-1	CASSQDSSASGGGSYNEQFF
TRBV4-3	TRBJ2-3	CASSQEYRWGDTDTQYF
TRBV20-1	TRBJ2-1	CSAWGLARNNEQFF
TRBV12-3/TRBV12-4	TRBJ2-1	CASSFAANEQFF